This T cell receptor beta chain was sequenced in a study of CD8 T cells in ankylosing spondylitis. Study results and caveats: Among TCR beta sequences, a motif of roughly 8 highly homologous variants appeared characteristic of ankylosing spondylitis blood. Those disease-linked clones were CD8+; they were also relatively rare in peripheral blood.

Molecular-barcoded quantitative 5'-RACE produced these TCR beta libraries. TCRdb called the 5' RACE reads again in MiXCR, with one record for every CDR3 protein. The sample gives about 140,000 distinct CDR3 sequences, approximately 7.3% of which show up once; 9.5% to 15% is in the top ten. The CDR3 is made up of 16 amino acids. V trimming: 3 bases; J trimming: 4 bases; junction bases outside the gene matches: 8. The germline CDR1 and CDR2 sequences are SGDLS and YYNGEE. This clonotype was seen a few times. Its antigen is currently unknown. This chain uses TRBV9 with TRBJ2-3; 10 bases align to TRBD1. This clonotype was sampled from a female donor with ankylosing spondylitis or in good health (not recorded which). The material sequenced was blood, either unsorted or a sorted T cell fraction (not recorded which). CDR3 sequence reads: CASSARQGAISDTQYF. In DNA, the CDR3 is TGTGCCAGCAGCGCGAGACAGGGGGCGATTTCAGATACGCAGTATTTT.